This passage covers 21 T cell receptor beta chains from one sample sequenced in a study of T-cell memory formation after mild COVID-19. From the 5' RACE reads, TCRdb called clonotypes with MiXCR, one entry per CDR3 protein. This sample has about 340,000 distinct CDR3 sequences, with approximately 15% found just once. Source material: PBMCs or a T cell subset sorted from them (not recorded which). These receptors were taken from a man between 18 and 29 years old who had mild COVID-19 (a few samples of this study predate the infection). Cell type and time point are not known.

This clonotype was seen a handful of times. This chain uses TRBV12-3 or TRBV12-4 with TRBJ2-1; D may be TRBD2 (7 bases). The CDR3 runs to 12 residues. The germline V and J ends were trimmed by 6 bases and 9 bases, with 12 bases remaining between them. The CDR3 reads CASSPGGPEQFF. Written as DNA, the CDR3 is TGTGCCAGCAGCCCCGGGGGGCCTGAGCAGTTCTTC.

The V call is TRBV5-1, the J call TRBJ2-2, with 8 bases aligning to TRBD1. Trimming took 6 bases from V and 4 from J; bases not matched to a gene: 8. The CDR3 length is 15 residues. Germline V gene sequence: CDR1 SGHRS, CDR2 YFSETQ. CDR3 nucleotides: TGCGCCAGCAATCTTCAGGGGGCAGGCACCGGGGAGCTGTTTTTT. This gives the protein CASNLQGAGTGELFF.

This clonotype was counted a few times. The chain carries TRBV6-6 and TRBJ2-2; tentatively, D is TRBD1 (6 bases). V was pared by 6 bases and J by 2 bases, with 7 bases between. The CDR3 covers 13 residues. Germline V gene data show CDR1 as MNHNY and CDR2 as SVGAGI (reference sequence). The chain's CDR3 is CASRDSNTGELFF. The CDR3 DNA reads TGTGCCAGCAGGGACAGCAACACCGGGGAGCTGTTTTTT.

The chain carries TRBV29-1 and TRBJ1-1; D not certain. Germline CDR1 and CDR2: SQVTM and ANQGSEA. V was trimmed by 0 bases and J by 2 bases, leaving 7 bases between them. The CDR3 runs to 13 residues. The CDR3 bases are TGCAGCGTTGAAGATAAGGTTAACACTGAAGCTTTCTTT. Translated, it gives CSVEDKVNTEAFF. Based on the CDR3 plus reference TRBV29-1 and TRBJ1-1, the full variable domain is SAVISQKPSRDICQRGTSLTIQCQVDSQVTMMFWYRQQPGQSLTLIATANQGSEATYESGFVIDKFPISRPNLTFSTLTVSNMSPEDSSIYLCSVEDKVNTEAFFGQGTRLTVV.

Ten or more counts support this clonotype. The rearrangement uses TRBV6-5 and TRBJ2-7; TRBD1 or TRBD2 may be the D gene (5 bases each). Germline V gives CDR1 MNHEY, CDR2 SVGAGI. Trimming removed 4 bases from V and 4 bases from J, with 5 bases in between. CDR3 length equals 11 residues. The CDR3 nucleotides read TGTGCCAGCAGTTGGGGGTACGAGCAGTACTTC. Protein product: CASSWGYEQYF.

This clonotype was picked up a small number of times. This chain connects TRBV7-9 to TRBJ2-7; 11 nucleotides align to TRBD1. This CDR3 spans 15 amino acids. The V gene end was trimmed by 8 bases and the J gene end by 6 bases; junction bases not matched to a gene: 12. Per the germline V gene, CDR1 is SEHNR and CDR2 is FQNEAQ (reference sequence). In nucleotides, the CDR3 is TGTGCCAGCGAAAGGGCGACCGGGACAGGGGGCGAGCAGTACGTC. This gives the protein CASERATGTGGEQYV.

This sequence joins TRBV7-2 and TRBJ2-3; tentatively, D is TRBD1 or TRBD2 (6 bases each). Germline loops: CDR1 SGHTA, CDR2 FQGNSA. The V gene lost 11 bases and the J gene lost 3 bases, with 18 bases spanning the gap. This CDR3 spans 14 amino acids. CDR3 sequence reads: CAGERGDGTDTQYF. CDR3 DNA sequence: TGTGCCGGAGAAAGGGGGGATGGAACAGATACGCAGTATTTT.

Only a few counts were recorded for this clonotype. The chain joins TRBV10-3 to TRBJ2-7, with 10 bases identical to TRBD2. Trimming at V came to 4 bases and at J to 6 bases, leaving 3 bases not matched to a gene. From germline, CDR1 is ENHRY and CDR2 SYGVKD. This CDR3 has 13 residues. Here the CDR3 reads CAISVAGGGEQYF. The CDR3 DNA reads TGTGCCATCAGTGTAGCGGGGGGAGGCGAGCAGTACTTC.

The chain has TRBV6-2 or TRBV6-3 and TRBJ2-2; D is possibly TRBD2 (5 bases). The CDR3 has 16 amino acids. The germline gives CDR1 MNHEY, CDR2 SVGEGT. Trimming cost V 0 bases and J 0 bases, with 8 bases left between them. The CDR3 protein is CASSYSFGANTGELFF. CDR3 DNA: TGTGCCAGCAGTTACTCGTTCGGGGCGAACACCGGGGAGCTGTTTTTT.

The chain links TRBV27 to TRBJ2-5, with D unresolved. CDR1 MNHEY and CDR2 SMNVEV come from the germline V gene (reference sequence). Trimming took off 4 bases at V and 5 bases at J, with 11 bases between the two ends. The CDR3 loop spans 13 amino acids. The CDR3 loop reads CASSSASAETQYF. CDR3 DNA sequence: TGTGCCAGCAGTTCGGCATCGGCGGAGACCCAGTACTTC.

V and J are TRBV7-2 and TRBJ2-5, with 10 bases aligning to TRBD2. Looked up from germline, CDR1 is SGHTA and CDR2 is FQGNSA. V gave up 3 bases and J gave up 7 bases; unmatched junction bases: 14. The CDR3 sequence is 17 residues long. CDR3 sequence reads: CASSFALLAGARRTQYF. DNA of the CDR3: TGTGCCAGCAGCTTTGCCCTTCTAGCGGGGGCCCGACGGACCCAGTACTTC. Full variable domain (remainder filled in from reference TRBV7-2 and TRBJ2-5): GAGVSQSPSNKVTEKGKDVELRCDPISGHTALYWYRQSLGQGLEFLIYFQGNSAPDKSGLPSDRFSAERTGGSVSTLTIQRTQQEDSAVYLCASSFALLAGARRTQYFGPGTRLLVL.

CDR3 amino acids: CSAREARGNSPLHF. CDR3 in DNA: TGCAGTGCTAGAGAGGCGAGGGGTAATTCACCCCTCCACTTT. The J gene is TRBJ1-6, the V gene TRBV20-1, with D possibly TRBD1 on 5 matching bases. Germline CDR1 and CDR2: DFQATT and SNEGSKA (reference sequence). V lost 0 bases to trimming and J lost 6 bases, with 9 bases between them. The CDR3 runs 14 residues.

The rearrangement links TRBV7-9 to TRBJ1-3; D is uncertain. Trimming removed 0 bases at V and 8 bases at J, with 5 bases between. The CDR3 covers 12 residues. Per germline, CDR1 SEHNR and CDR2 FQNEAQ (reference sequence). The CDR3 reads CASSLALDTIYF. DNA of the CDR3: TGTGCCAGCAGCTTAGCGCTAGACACCATATATTTT.

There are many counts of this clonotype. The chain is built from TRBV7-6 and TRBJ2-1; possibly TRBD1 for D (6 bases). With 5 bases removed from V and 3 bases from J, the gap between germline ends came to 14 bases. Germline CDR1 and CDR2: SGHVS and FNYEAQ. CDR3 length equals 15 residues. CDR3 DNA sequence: TGTGCCAGCAGCCGCCCAGGGGATGTCTACAATGAGCAGTTCTTC. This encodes CASSRPGDVYNEQFF. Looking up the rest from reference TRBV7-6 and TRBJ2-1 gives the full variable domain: GAGVSQSPRYKVTKRGQDVALRCDPISGHVSLYWYRQALGQGPEFLTYFNYEAQQDKSGLPNDRFSAERPEGSISTLTIQRTEQRDSAMYRCASSRPGDVYNEQFFGPGTRLTVL.

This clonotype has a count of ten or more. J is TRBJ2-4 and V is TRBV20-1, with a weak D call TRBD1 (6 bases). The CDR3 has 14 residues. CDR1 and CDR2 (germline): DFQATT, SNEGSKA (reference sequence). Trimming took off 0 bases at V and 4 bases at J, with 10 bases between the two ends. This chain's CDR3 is CSARDSGQKNIQYF. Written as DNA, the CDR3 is TGCAGTGCTAGAGATAGTGGACAGAAAAACATTCAGTACTTC.

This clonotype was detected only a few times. CDR3 sequence: CAIRDDSGGESGELFF. CDR3 nucleotides: TGTGCCATCAGAGACGACAGCGGGGGGGAATCCGGGGAGCTGTTTTTT. The V and J genes are TRBV10-3 and TRBJ2-2, with 10 bases aligning to TRBD2. The germline gives CDR1 ENHRY, CDR2 SYGVKD. V dropped 6 bases and J dropped 6; count of bases not matched to a gene: 10. This CDR3 region has 16 residues.

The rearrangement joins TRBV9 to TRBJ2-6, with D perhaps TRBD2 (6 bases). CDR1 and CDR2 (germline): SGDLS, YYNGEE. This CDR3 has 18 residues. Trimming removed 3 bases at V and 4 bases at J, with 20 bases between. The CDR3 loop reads CASSASTAEGYGANVLTF. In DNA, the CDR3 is TGTGCCAGCAGCGCCTCGACGGCGGAGGGCTACGGGGCCAACGTCCTGACTTTC.

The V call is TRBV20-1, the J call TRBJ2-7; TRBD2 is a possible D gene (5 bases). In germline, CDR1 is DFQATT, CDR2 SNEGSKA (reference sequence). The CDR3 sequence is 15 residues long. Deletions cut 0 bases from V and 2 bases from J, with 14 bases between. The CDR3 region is CSARDRTYGTYEQYV. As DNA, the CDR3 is TGCAGTGCTAGAGATCGGACTTACGGGACCTACGAGCAGTACGTC.

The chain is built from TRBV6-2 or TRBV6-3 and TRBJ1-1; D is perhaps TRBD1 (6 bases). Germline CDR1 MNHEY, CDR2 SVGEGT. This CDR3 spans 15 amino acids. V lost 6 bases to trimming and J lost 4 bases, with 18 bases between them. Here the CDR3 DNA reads TGTGCCAGCAGACCAGCGGGGGGGCGGGGCACTGAAGCTTTCTTT. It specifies CASRPAGGRGTEAFF.

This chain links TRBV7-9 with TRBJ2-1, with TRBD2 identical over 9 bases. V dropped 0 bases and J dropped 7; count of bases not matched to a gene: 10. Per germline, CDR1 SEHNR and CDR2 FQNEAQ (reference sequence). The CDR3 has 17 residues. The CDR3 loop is CASSLALAGGPGNEQFF. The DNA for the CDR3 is TGTGCCAGCAGCTTAGCCCTGGCGGGGGGGCCAGGTAATGAGCAGTTCTTC.

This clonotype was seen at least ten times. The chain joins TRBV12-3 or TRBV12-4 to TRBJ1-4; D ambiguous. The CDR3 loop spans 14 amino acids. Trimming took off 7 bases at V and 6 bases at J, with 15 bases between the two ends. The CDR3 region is CASTLHAVDEKLFF. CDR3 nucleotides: TGTGCCAGCACCCTACACGCGGTGGATGAAAAACTGTTTTTT.